The clone carrying this T cell receptor (beta chain) was picked up many times. Hyperthyroidism, newly diagnosed and lasting under 2 months, affected patients aged 18 to 65. Researchers barred patients who had uncontrolled infection, other autoimmune disease, pregnancy or lactation. This record comes from a study of T cells in Graves' hyperthyroidism and ophthalmopathy. Amplification yielded TCR beta CDR3 regions, with RNA transcripts as the source. The TCR CDR3 was amplified in a first-round RT-PCR using the HTBI primer set. TCRdb recomputed calls from the multiplex PCR reads with MiXCR, one row per CDR3 protein. The sample holds 300,000 to 450,000 distinct CDR3 sequences; about a sixth are singletons and the top ten take roughly 25%. Sequenced: blood. The sequence was obtained from a young woman with Graves' hyperthyroidism that later progressed to Graves' ophthalmopathy.

The CDR3 DNA is TGTGCCAGCAGCCCTGGGACTAGCGGGAGCGATACGCAGTATTTT. Protein sequence: CASSPGTSGSDTQYF. The V call is TRBV7-9, the J call TRBJ2-3; TRBD2 matches 14 bases. CDR3 length equals 15 residues. The germline CDR1 and CDR2 sequences are SEHNR and FQNEAQ (reference sequence). The V segment lost 5 bases and the J segment 6 bases; nucleotides outside the gene matches: 4. Filled out from reference TRBV7-9 and TRBJ2-3, the complete variable domain reads DTGVSQNPRHKITKRGQNVTFRCDPISEHNRLYWYRQTLGQGPEFLTYFQNEAQLEKSRLLSDRFSAERPKGSFSTLEIQRTEQGDSAMYLCASSPGTSGSDTQYFGPGTRLTVL.